This TCR beta chain was sequenced for a study of tumor and adjacent non-tumor tissue in lung cancer. Comment on this clonotype: Its antigen is not identified. The junction differs from germline at one of its ends, possibly a read error.

The CDR3 spans 17 residues. The V gene's germline CDR1 is SGHVS and CDR2 FQNEAQ. Whole-study results and caveats: TCR diversity was significantly greater in tumor than normal lung tissue. Shorter survival was associated with higher TCR diversity in tumors.

The library came from three nested PCR rounds adapted from ARM-PCR protocols. TCRdb reprocessed the multiplex PCR reads with MiXCR, giving one entry per CDR3 protein. The table has more than 120,000 distinct CDR3 sequences, approximately 72% seen once. No cell sorting was done before RNA was extracted from the tissue. The clonotype was recovered from a man in his fifties or sixties with small cell lung cancer. The sequenced sample consisted of lung tumor tissue. This rearrangement joins TRBV7-8 to TRBJ2-6, with a weak D call TRBD2 (5 bases). As DNA, the CDR3 is TGTGCCAGCAGAAGGCTAGGAGGCAACTCTGGGACCAACGTCCTGACTTTC. It codes for CASRRLGGNSGTNVLTF.